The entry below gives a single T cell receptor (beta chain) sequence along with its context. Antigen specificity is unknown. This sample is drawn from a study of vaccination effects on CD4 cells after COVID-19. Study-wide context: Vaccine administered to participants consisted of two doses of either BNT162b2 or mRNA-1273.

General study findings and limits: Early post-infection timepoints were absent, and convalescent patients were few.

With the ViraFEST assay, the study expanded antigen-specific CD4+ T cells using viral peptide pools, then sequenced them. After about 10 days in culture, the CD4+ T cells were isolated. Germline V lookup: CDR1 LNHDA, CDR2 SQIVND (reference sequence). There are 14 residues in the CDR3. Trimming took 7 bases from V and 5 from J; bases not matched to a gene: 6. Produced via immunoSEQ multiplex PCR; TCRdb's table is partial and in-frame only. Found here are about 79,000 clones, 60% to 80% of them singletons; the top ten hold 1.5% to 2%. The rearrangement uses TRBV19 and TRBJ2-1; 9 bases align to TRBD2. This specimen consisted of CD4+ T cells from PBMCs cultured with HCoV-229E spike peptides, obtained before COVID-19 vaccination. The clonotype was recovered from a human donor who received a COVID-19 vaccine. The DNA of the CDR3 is TGTGCCAGTAAGCAGCTAGCGGGGAACAATGAGCAGTTCTTC. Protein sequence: CASKQLAGNNEQFF.